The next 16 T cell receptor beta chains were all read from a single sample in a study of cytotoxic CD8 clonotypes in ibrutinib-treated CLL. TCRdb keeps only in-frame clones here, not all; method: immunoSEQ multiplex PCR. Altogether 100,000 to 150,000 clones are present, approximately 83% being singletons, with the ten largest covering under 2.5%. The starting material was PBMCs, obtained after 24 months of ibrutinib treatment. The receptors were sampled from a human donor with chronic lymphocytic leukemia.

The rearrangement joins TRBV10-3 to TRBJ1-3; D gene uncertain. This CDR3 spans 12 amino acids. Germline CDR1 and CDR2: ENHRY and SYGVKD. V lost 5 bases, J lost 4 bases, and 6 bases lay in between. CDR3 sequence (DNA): TGTGCCATCAGTCCGGGGGGAAACACCATATATTTT. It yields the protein CAISPGGNTIYF.

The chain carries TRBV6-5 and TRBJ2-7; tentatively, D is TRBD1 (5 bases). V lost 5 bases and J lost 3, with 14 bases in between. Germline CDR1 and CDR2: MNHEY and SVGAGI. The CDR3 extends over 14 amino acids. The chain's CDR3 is CASSIRDRDYEQYF. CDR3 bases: TGTGCCAGCAGTATCCGAGACAGAGACTACGAGCAGTACTTC.

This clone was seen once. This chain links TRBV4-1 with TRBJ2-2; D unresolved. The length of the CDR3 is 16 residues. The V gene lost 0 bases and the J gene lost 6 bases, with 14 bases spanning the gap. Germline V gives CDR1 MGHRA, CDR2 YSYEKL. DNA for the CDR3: TGCGCCAGCAGCCAAGATGTCCGTCTAGTCCCCGGGGAGCTGTTTTTT. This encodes CASSQDVRLVPGELFF.

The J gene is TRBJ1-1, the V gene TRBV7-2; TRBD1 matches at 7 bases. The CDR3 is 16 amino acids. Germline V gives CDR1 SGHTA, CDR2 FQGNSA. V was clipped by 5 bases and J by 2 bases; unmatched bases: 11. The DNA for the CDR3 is TGTGCCAGCAGCCAGACAGGGACCGGGATTAACACTGAAGCTTTCTTT. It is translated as CASSQTGTGINTEAFF.

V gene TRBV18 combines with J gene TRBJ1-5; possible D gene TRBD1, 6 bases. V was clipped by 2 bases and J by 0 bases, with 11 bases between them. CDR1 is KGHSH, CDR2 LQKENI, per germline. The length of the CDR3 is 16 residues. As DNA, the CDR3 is TGTGCCAGCTCACCAAGTACAGGGAATAGCAATCAGCCCCAGCATTTT. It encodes CASSPSTGNSNQPQHF.

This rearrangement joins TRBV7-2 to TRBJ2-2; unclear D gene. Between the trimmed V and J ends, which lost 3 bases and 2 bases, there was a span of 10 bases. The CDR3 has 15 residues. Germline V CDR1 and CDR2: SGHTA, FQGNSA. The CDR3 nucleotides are TGTGCCAGCAGCTTCAGGCCAACCAACACCGGGGAGCTGTTTTTT. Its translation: CASSFRPTNTGELFF.

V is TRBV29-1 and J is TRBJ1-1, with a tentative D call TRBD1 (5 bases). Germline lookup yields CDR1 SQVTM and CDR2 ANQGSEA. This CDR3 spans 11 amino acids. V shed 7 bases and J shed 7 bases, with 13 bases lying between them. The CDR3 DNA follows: TGCAGCGGGGGGGGTAGAGTTGAAGCTTTCTTT. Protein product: CSGGGRVEAFF.

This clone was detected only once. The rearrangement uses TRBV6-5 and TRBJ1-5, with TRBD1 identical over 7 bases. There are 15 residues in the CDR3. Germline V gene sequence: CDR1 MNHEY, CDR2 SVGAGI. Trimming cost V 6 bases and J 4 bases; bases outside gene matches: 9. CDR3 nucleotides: TGTGCCAGCAGCACCACAGGGGTGGGGAATCAGCCCCAGCATTTT. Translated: CASSTTGVGNQPQHF.

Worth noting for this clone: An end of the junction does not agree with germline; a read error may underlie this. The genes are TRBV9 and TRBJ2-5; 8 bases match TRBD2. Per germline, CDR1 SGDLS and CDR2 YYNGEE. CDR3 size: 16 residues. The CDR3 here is CASSVSTGGPHETQYF. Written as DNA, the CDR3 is TGTGCCAGTAGCGTGTCGACGGGGGGGCCTCACGAGACCCAGTACTTC.

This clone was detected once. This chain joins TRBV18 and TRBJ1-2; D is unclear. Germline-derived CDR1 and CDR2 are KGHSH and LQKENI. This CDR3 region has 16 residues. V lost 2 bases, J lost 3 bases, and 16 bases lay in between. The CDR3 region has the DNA TGTGCCAGCTCACCAGACCCCCCCCCACCCTACTATGGCTACACCTTC. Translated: CASSPDPPPPYYGYTF. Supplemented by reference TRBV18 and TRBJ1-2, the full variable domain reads NAGVMQNPRHLVRRRGQEARLRCSPMKGHSHVYWYRQLPEEGLKFMVYLQKENIIDESGMPKERFSAEFPKEGPSILRIQQVVRGDSAAYFCASSPDPPPPYYGYTFGSGTRLTVV.

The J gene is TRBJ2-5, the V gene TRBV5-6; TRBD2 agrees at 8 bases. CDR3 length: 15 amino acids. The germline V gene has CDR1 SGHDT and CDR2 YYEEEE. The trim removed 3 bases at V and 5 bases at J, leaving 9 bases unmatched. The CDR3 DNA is TGTGCCAGCAGCTCCGGGACTAGTATTTCGGAGACCCAGTACTTC. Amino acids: CASSSGTSISETQYF.

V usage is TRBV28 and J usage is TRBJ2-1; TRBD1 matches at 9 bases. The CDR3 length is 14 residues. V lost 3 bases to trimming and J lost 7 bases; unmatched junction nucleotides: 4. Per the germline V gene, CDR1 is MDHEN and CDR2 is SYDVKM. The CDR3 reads CASSLTGGKNEQFF. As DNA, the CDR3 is TGTGCCAGCAGTTTGACAGGGGGTAAGAATGAGCAGTTCTTC. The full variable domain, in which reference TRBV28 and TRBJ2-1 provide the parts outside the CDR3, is DVKVTQSSRYLVKRTGEKVFLECVQDMDHENMFWYRQDPGLGLRLIYFSYDVKMKEKGDIPEGYSVSREKKERFSLILESASTNQTSMYLCASSLTGGKNEQFFGPGTRLTVL.

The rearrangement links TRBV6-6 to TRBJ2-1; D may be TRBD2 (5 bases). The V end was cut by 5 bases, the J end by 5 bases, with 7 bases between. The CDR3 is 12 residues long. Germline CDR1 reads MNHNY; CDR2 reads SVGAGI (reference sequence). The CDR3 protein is CASSPGNNEQFF. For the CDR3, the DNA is TGTGCCAGCAGTCCGGGGAACAATGAGCAGTTCTTC.

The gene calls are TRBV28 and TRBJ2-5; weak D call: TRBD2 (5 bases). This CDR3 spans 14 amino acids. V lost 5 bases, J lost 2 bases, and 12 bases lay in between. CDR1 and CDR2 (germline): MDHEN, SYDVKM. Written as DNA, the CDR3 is TGTGCCAGCAGTGGAGAGGGCCGACAAGAGACCCAGTACTTC. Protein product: CASSGEGRQETQYF.

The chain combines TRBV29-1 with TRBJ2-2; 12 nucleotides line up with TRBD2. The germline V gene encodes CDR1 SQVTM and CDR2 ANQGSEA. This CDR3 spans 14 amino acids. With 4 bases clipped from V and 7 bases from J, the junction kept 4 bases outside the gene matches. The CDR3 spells CSVASGGAIGELFF. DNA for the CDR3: TGCAGCGTTGCTAGCGGGGGGGCCATCGGGGAGCTGTTTTTT.

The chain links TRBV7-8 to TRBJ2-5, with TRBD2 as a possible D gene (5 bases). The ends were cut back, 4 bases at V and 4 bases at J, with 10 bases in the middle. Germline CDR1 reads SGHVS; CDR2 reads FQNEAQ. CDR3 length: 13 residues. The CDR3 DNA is TGTGCCAGCAGCTATTGGGCGGGAGAGACCCAGTACTTC. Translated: CASSYWAGETQYF.